This T cell receptor (beta chain) was profiled in a study of blood T cell repertoires in COVID-19. Study information: PBMCs, B-cell-depleted T cells, or T cells were the source of the cDNA or gDNA that made up the material.

Profiling relied on immunoSEQ multiplex PCR, and the TCRdb table lists in-frame clones only, not all of them. Seen here are approximately 50,000 clones, approximately 83% observed once, and the top ten hold around 9.6%. The CDR3 consists of 12 residues. V lost 2 bases and J lost 5, with 9 bases in between. Germline CDR1 reads GTSNPN; CDR2 reads SVGIG (reference sequence). The clonotype comes from a human donor in a cohort sampled during active COVID-19. The V gene is TRBV30, the J gene TRBJ2-5; D is unclear. The sample consisted of peripheral blood. In DNA, the CDR3 is TGTGCCTGGAGTAGGAGTCGGGAGACCCAGTACTTC. Translated, it gives CAWSRSRETQYF.